This paragraph covers one T cell receptor beta chain sequence. The antigen remains undetermined. This entry comes from a study of T cell repertoires in cytomegalovirus infection. Study summary: Indications came from public TCR beta signatures; they pointed to CMV infection and to a matching HLA type. Study-wide points: The cumulative frequency of public TCR beta families distinguished individuals who carried CMV together with the relevant HLA. CMV-specific HLA-C-restricted TCR beta clonotypes dominated the ex vivo response.

TCRdb reprocessed the reads with MiXCR, giving one entry per CDR3 protein. The sample holds some 680,000 distinct CDR3 sequences, 35% seen once. The CDR3 has 15 residues. In germline, CDR1 is KGHSH, CDR2 LQKENI. The V end lost 4 bases, the J end lost 3 bases, and 15 bases lay between the germline ends. The clonotype comes from a human donor in good health (CMV status not recorded). Some clones in this sample may be carry-over from other donors' samples. The chain carries TRBV18 and TRBJ1-1, with D tentatively TRBD1 (5 bases). Material for sequencing was PBMCs. The CDR3 loop is CASSLTLGADTEAFF. The CDR3 DNA follows: TGTGCCAGCTCACTTACACTAGGGGCCGACACTGAAGCTTTCTTT.